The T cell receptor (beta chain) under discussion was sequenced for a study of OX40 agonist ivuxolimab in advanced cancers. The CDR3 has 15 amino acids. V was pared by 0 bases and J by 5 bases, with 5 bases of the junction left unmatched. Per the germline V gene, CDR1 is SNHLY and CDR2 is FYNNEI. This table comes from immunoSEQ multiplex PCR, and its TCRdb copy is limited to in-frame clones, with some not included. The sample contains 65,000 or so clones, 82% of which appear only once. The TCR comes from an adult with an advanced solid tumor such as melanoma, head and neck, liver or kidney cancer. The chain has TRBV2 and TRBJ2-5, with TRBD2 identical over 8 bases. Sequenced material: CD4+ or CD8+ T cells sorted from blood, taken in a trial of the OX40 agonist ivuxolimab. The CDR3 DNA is TGTGCCAGCAGTGAAGCACTAGCGGAGGGGGAGACCCAGTACTTC. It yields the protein CASSEALAEGETQYF.